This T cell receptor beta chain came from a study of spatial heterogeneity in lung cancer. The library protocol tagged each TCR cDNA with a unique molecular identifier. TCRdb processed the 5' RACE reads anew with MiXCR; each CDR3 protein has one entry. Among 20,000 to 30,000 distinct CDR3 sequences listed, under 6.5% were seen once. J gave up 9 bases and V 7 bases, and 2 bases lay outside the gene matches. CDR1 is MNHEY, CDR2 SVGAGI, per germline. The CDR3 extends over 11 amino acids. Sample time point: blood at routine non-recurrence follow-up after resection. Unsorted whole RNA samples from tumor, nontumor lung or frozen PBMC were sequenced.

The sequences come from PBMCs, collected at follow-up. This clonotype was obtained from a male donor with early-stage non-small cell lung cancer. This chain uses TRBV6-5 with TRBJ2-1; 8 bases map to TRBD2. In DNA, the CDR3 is TGTGCCAGCACCGCGGGGGGTGAGCAGTTCTTC. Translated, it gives CASTAGGEQFF.